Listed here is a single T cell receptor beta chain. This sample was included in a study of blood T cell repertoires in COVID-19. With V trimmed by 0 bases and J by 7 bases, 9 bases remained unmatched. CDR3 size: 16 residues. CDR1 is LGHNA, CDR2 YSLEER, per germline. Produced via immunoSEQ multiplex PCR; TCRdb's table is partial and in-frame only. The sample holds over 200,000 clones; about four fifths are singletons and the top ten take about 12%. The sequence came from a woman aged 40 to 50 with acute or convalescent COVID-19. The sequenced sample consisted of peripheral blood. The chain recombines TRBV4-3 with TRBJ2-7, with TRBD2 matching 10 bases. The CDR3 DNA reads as TGCGCCAGCAGCCAAGATTCTAGCGGGAGTCGGGCGGAGCAGTACTTC. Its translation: CASSQDSSGSRAEQYF.